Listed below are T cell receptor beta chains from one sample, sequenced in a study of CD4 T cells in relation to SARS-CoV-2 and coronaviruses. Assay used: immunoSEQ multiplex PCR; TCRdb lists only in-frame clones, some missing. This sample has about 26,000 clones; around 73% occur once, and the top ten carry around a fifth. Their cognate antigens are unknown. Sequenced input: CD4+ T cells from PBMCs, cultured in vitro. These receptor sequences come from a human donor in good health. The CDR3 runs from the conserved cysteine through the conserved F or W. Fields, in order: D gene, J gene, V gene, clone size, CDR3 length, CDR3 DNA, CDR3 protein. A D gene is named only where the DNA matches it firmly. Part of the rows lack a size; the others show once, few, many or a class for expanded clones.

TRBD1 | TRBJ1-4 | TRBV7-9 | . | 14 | TGTGCCAGCAGTACCGGGACAGCTTCCGAAAAACTGTTTTTT | CASSTGTASEKLFF
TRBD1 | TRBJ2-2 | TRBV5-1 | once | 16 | TGCGCCAGCAGCTTCGGGGACAGGTCGAACACCGGGGAGCTGTTTTTT | CASSFGDRSNTGELFF
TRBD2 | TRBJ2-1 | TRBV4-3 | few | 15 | TGCGCCAGCAGCCAAGTGACTAGCGGCTACAATGAGCAGTTCTTC | CASSQVTSGYNEQFF
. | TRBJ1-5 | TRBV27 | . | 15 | TGTGCCAGCAGTTTAGAGGGGTTTGGCAATCAGCCCCAGCATTTT | CASSLEGFGNQPQHF
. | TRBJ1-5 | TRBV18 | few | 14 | TGTGCCAGCTCACCAAGCGGGGGCCATCAGCCCCAGCATTTT | CASSPSGGHQPQHF
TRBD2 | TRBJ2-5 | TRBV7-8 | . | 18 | TGTGCCAGCAGCTCTCGCCCGGGACTAGCGGGGGGCCCCGGGGACCAGTACTTC | CASSSRPGLAGGPGDQYF
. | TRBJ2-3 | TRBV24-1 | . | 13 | TGTGCCACCAGTGACCGAAGCACAGATACGCAGTATTTT | CATSDRSTDTQYF
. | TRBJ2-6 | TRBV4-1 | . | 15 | TGCGCCAGCAGCCAAGGATCGACTGGGGCCAACGTCCTGACTTTC | CASSQGSTGANVLTF
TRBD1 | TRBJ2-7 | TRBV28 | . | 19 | TGTGCCAGCAGTTCCGGGACAGGGGACCACACGTTTAGCTCCTACGAGCAGTACTTC | CASSSGTGDHTFSSYEQYF
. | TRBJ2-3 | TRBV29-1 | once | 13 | TGCAGCGTTGCCCTGGGAGGCACAGATACGCAGTATTTT | CSVALGGTDTQYF
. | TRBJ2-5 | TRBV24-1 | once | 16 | TGTGCCACCAGTGATTCCGGGACACTCTACCAAGAGACCCAGTACTTC | CATSDSGTLYQETQYF
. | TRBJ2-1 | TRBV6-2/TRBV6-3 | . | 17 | TGTGCCAGCAGTTACTCACAGGTGAAGAGCTCCTACAATGAGCAGTTCTTC | CASSYSQVKSSYNEQFF
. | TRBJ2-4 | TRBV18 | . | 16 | TGTGCCAGCTCACCACTTGGAGCGGGCCTGAAAAACATTCAGTACTTC | CASSPLGAGLKNIQYF
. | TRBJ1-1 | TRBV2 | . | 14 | TGTGCCAGCAGTGAAGCTCCGGTTTACACTGAAGCTTTCTTT | CASSEAPVYTEAFF
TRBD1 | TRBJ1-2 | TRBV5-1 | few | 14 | TGCGCCAGCAGCTTGGGGGACAGGGACTATGGCTACACCTTC | CASSLGDRDYGYTF
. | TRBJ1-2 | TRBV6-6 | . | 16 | TGTGCCAGCAGTCACCAGAACAGGGAGGCTAACTATGGCTACACCTTC | CASSHQNREANYGYTF
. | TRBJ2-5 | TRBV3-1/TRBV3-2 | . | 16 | TGTGCCAGCAGCCAAGTCCCAAACGACCGGGGAGAGACCCAGTACTTC | CASSQVPNDRGETQYF
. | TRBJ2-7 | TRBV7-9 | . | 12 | TGTGCCAGCAGCTTATCCCAAGGGGGACGGTACTTC | CASSLSQGGRYF
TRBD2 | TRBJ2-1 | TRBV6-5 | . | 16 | TGTGCCAGCAGTTACCCCGCCGGGACTAGCTCAGATGAGCAGTTCTTC | CASSYPAGTSSDEQFF
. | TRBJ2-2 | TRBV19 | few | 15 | TGTGCCAGTAGTATGACAGGGAGGGACACCGGGGAGCTGTTTTTT | CASSMTGRDTGELFF
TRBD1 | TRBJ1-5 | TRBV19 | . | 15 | TGTGCCAGTAGCCGACAGGGGTGGGGCAATCAGCCCCAGCATTTT | CASSRQGWGNQPQHF
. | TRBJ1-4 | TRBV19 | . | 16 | TGTGCCAGTAGTATAGACCGGACGGGCGGACCCCGAGAACTGTTTTTT | CASSIDRTGGPRELFF
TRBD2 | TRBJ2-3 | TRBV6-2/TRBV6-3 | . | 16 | TGTGCCAGCAGTTCCGGACTAGCGTCTAGCACAGATACGCAGTATTTT | CASSSGLASSTDTQYF
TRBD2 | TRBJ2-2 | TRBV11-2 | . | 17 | TGTGCCAGCGCCCCCGGGGGGGGCGGGGCGAACACCGGGGAGCTGTTTTTT | CASAPGGGGANTGELFF
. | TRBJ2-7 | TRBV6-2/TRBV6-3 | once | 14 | TGTGCCAGCAGTTACGGGGGCCAGGGAAGGGAGCAGTACTTC | CASSYGGQGREQYF
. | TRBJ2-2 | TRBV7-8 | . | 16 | TGTGCCAGCAGCCGAGGTGGCAGTTCGAACACCGGGGAGCTGTTTTTT | CASSRGGSSNTGELFF
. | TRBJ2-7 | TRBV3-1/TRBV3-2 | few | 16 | TGTGCCAGCAGCCAAGATCCCCCCCAAAGAGGTTACGAGCAGTACTTC | CASSQDPPQRGYEQYF
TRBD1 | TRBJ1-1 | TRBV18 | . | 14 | TGTGCCAGCTCCTACCAGGGGGGAAACACTGAAGCTTTCTTT | CASSYQGGNTEAFF
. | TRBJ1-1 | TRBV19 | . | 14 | TGTGCCAGTAGTATAAGAACAGACGAGACTGAAGCTTTCTTT | CASSIRTDETEAFF
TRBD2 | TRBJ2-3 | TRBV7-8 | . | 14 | TGTGCCAGCAGCTTCGGGGGGGCCGGGGATACGCAGTATTTT | CASSFGGAGDTQYF
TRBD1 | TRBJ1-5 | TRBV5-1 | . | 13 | TGCGCCAGCAGCCCGACAGGGGATCAGCCCCAGCATTTT | CASSPTGDQPQHF
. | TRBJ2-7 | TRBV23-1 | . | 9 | TGCCCATCCTACTCCGAGCAGTACTTC | CPSYSEQYF
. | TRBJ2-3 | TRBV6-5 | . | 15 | TGTGCCAGCAGTTACGAGGGAGTTAGCACAGATACGCAGTATTTT | CASSYEGVSTDTQYF
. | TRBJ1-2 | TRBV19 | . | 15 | TGTGCCAGTAGTCCTCCCGGACAGCCTAACTATGGCTACACCTTC | CASSPPGQPNYGYTF
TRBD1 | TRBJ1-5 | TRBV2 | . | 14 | TGTGCCAGCAGTGAGCAGGGGGGTAATCAGCCCCAGCATTTT | CASSEQGGNQPQHF
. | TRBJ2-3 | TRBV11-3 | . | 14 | TGTGCCAGCAGCTTAAACAGGGCCGTAGATACGCAGTATTTT | CASSLNRAVDTQYF
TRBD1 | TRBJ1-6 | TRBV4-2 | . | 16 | TGTGCCAGCAGCCAACCTGCGACAGGGGGCAATTCACCCCTCCACTTT | CASSQPATGGNSPLHF
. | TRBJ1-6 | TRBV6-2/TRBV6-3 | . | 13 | TGTGCCAGCAGTCAGGGTCAGAATTCACCCCTCCACTTT | CASSQGQNSPLHF
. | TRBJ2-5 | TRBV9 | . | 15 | TGTGCCAGCAGCGTAGTTGCAGGGGGGAAAGAGACCCAGTACTTC | CASSVVAGGKETQYF
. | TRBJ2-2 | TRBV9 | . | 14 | TGTGCCAGCAGCGACAGAGCGAACACCGGGGAGCTGTTTTTT | CASSDRANTGELFF
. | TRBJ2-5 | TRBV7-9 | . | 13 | TGTGCCAGCAGCTTCTGGGGTGAAGAGACCCAGTACTTC | CASSFWGEETQYF
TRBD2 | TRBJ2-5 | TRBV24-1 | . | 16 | TGTGCCACCAGTGATTTCCCAGCGGGAGGGGAGGAGACCCAGTACTTC | CATSDFPAGGEETQYF
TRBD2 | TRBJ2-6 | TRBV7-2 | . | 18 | TGTGCCAGCAGCCTCAGACTAGCGGTCTACTCTGGGGCCAACGTCCTGACTTTC | CASSLRLAVYSGANVLTF
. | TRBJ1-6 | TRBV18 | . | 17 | TGTGCCAGCTCACCACGCCCCGGGAAAAGTATGGATTCACCCCTCCACTTT | CASSPRPGKSMDSPLHF
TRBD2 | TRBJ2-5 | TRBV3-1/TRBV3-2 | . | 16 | TGTGCCAGCAGCCTTGGACTAGCGGAGGTACAAGAGACCCAGTACTTC | CASSLGLAEVQETQYF
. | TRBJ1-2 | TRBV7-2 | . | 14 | TGTGCCAGCAGCTCGGATGGATACGACTATGGCTACACCTTC | CASSSDGYDYGYTF
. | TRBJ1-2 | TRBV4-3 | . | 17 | TGCGCCAGCAGCCAAGACCGGCAGGCGCTGCAGCACCGATCAGGCACCTTC | CASSQDRQALQHRSGTF
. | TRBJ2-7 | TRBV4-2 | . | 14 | TGTGCCAGCAGCCAAGATGTACGAGACTACGAGCAGTACTTC | CASSQDVRDYEQYF
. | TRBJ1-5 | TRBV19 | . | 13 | TGTGCCAGTAGTACCCAGGGGCGTCAGCCCCAGCATTTT | CASSTQGRQPQHF
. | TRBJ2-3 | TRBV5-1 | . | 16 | TGCGCCAGCAGCTTAGGCCCCGAGGGCAGCACAGATACGCAGTATTTT | CASSLGPEGSTDTQYF
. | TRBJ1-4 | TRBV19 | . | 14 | TGTGCCAGTAGGGCCAGAGCAACTAATGAAAAACTGTTTTTT | CASRARATNEKLFF
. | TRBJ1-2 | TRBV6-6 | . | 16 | TGTGCCAGCAGAACCGACAGCGGGGGGGGTTCCTATGGCTACACCTTC | CASRTDSGGGSYGYTF